These 7 T cell receptor beta chains were all obtained from the same sample, sequenced in a study of shared clonotypes between healthy human individuals. TCRdb's table, derived via immunoSEQ multiplex PCR, lists solely in-frame clones and lacks some. Among 2 million to 2.5 million clones listed, 85% to 95% were seen once. The sample taken for sequencing was naive CD4+ T cells from PBMCs. Subset denoted: CD45RA+ positively selected. Receptors originate from a man aged 18 to 29 in good health. Some clones in this sample may be carry-over from other donors' samples.

This chain uses TRBV30 with TRBJ2-1; possibly TRBD2 for D (5 bases). This CDR3 has 11 residues. The germline V gene has CDR1 GTSNPN and CDR2 SVGIG (reference sequence). The V end was cut by 3 bases, the J end by 12 bases, with 12 bases between. The CDR3 spells CAWSRTPGQFF. The CDR3 DNA follows: TGTGCCTGGAGCCGGACTCCGGGGCAGTTCTTC.

The chain uses TRBV2 and TRBJ2-1, with D unclear. Trimming stripped 3 bases from V and 8 bases from J, with 5 bases between. The CDR3 extends over 11 amino acids. Germline CDR1 and CDR2: SNHLY and FYNNEI. As DNA, the CDR3 is TGTGCCAGCAGTGATTTCTATGAGCAGTTCTTC. As protein: CASSDFYEQFF.

In the case of this clone: The sample has other DNA sequences that encode this CDR3 too. The chain joins TRBV5-1 to TRBJ2-7; 9 bases map to TRBD2. With V trimmed by 0 bases and J by 0 bases, 4 bases remained unmatched. This CDR3 contains 16 residues. From germline, CDR1 is SGHRS and CDR2 YFSETQ. CDR3 coding DNA: TGCGCCAGCAGCTTGGAAGGCGGGAGGGCCTCCTACGAGCAGTACTTC. Protein: CASSLEGGRASYEQYF. Combining the CDR3 with reference TRBV5-1 and TRBJ2-7 gives the whole variable domain KAGVTQTPRYLIKTRGQQVTLSCSPISGHRSVSWYQQTPGQGLQFLFEYFSETQRNKGNFPGRFSGRQFSNSRSEMNVSTLELGDSALYLCASSLEGGRASYEQYFGPGTRLTVT.

J is TRBJ2-5 and V is TRBV5-1, with 8 bases fitting TRBD2. The CDR3 covers 15 residues. Unmatched junction bases numbered 13, after V lost 7 bases and J lost 5 bases. Germline-derived CDR1 and CDR2 are SGHRS and YFSETQ. This chain's CDR3 is CASVLGGGRRETQYF. In DNA, the CDR3 is TGCGCCAGCGTCCTCGGGGGGGGGCGCCGGGAGACCCAGTACTTC.

This chain joins TRBV28 and TRBJ1-1, with D possibly matching TRBD1 (6 bases). Germline-derived CDR1 and CDR2 are MDHEN and SYDVKM. CDR3 size: 15 residues. Trimming cost V 7 bases and J 4 bases, with 19 bases left between them. In nucleotides, the CDR3 is TGTGCCAGCAACGGGACACCTCTCGGTAGCACTGAAGCTTTCTTT. Translation: CASNGTPLGSTEAFF.

The chain is built from TRBV6-6 and TRBJ2-7; possibly TRBD1 or TRBD2 for D (5 bases each). V gave up 0 bases and J gave up 3 bases, with 12 bases separating them. CDR1 MNHNY and CDR2 SVGAGI come from the germline V gene (reference sequence). CDR3 length equals 15 residues. The chain's CDR3 is CASSYSTRDGYEQYF. Written as DNA, the CDR3 is TGTGCCAGCAGTTACTCGACCCGGGACGGCTACGAGCAGTACTTC.

The chain uses TRBV18 and TRBJ1-2; unclear D gene. V dropped 2 bases and J dropped 6 bases, with 13 bases sitting between them. In germline, CDR1 is KGHSH, CDR2 LQKENI. The CDR3 spans 14 residues. CDR3 DNA sequence: TGTGCCAGCTCACCAGATCCCACTGGGAATGGCTACACCTTC. Amino acids: CASSPDPTGNGYTF.